This TCR beta chain was observed in a study of blood T cell repertoires in COVID-19. Assay: immunoSEQ multiplex PCR; the TCRdb copy retains only in-frame clones and omits some. The table lists some 250,000 clones, roughly 76% of them singletons. V was pared by 0 bases and J by 4 bases, with 15 bases between. Germline CDR1 reads SGHRS; CDR2 reads YFSETQ. The CDR3 contains 16 residues. The clonotype was recovered from a woman of 80 years or more with COVID-19, enrolled during active disease. The sequencing sample was made of peripheral blood. V and J are TRBV5-1 and TRBJ2-3; the D gene is possibly TRBD2 (6 bases). In DNA form, the CDR3 reads TGCGCCAGCAGCTTGGCGAGTAGCGGCCAGCCAGATACGCAGTATTTT. Amino acid sequence: CASSLASSGQPDTQYF.